This record covers a single TCR beta chain. The specificity of this receptor is unknown. Base qualities are not recorded, but no much larger clone differs from it by a single base. These data originate in a study of cytomegalovirus exposure and HLA in healthy donors (dated by TCRdb to about 2017). For context, the study as a whole: An earlier analysis of 587 of the donors reported more than 250 Gb of sequence data and 117 million unique TCR beta sequences from 150 million to 200 million T cells. An early release that covered some 630 HLA-typed donors contained around 300 gigabases of sequencing data and 80 million or so unique TCR sequences. Among the roughly 410 genotyped donors, more than 70% belonged to the genetic ancestry cluster associated with self-reported Caucasian donors. The study was designed to test whether signatures of past pathogen exposure could be identified by cataloging public T cell receptors. The study profiled the T cell repertoires of hundreds of subjects by immunosequencing and related them to cytomegalovirus serostatus. In addition to the first cohort of about 650 subjects, a separate validation cohort of over 90 different subjects was used. To predict cytomegalovirus infection status, the study combined high-throughput TCR immunosequencing, statistical association of individual TCRs with disease status, and machine learning. A later analysis re-examined previously published TCR beta repertoires from more than 600 donors and added high-resolution HLA genotyping to investigate patterns of TCR occurrence. Rather than using new phenotypic data, the later analysis identified candidate immune exposures from TCR beta sequences and from how often those sequences occurred across donors. An earlier analysis of several hundred of the donors used high-throughput TCR beta sequencing to judge whether each TCR beta V gene segment behaved as functional or pseudogenic. Donor age, sex, ethnicity and CMV serostatus were collected together with the repertoire data. A later genetic analysis used genome-wide SNP genotypes for about 60% of the roughly 700 donors, treating that subset as a discovery cohort. All discovery cohort repertoires had been generated on a single sequencing platform. Class I and class II HLA loci were covered by the typing at four-digit resolution. Typing coverage varied by locus: about 620-640 donors for A, B, C, DRB1 and DQB1; around 560 for DQA1; around 570 for DPA1; more than 450 for DPB1. Five DR-DQ haplotypes were handled as single units for association and clustering, since linkage in the cohort was strong. On average, roughly 240,000 unique TCR beta nucleotide sequences were sequenced per donor among some 420 genotyped donors of the cohort, with roughly 18% of those sequences being non-productive.

The library was prepared using the immunoSEQ multiplex PCR assay. The multiplex PCR relied on a mix of 60 forward primers for TCR Vbeta segments and 13 reverse primers for TCR Jbeta segments. The CDR3 region of rearranged TCR beta genes was amplified from genomic DNA by a multiplex PCR assay. On the Illumina HiSeq System, the amplified TCR beta libraries were sequenced as 87-base-pair reads. From the authors' description of their analysis: Across the 500 to 750 repertoires, a later analysis counted roughly 84 million unique TCR beta chains, roughly 11 million of which were shared by at least two donors. Raw reads were error-corrected and collapsed into unique sequences by a nearest-neighbor algorithm in which closely related sequences were merged to remove PCR and sequencing errors. Alignment of CDR3 sequences to IMGT reference sequences was used to assign V, D and J gene segments. Each retained sequence needed at least a six-nucleotide match to both a V gene segment and a J gene segment. A rearrangement was called productive if the CDR3 had no stop codons and remained in frame with V and J, and every other rearrangement was called non-productive. Following IMGT convention, CDR3 was defined as the stretch from the second conserved V-encoded cysteine up to the conserved J-encoded phenylalanine. The earlier analysis of 500 to 600 of the donors excluded sequences that lacked an unambiguous match to a single V gene segment. An earlier analysis of about 600 of the donors called V segments functional above 56.7% productive rearrangements and segregating when the between-donor standard deviation exceeded 5%. To diagnose cytomegalovirus status from the catalog of TCR beta chain sequences, a statistical classification framework was built. In a later analysis, V and J genes were assigned by comparing TCR nucleotide sequences against IMGT/GENE-DB human TR gene sequences. Using the TCRdist pipeline, a later analysis assigned CDR3 sequences along with most-parsimonious VDJ recombination scenarios. A later analysis defined each TCR beta chain by its CDR3 amino acid sequence plus V-gene family, and excluded reads lacking a unique V-gene family. A later analysis removed 500 to 600 highly shared, low-generation-probability nucleotide sequences to deal with suspected cross-contamination and a sequencing artifact. In a later analysis, a clonal expansion index was calculated for each public chain from normalized within-repertoire ranks of inferred template counts. In a later analysis, generation probabilities were computed using a VDJ recombination model fitted to out-of-frame rearrangements, and the results were checked against IGoR. In a later analysis, hypergeometric tests were used to score TCR-TCR, TCR-HLA and TCR-CMV co-occurrence, with a repertoire-size bias correction applied to TCR pairs. In a later analysis, false discovery rates were estimated by permuting HLA or CMV assignments 20 times. In a later analysis, co-occurring TCRs were grouped using DBSCAN, and TCRdist sequence similarity was added for clustering within HLA-allele-positive subsets. Co-occurrence clustering excluded repertoires with fewer than 30,000 or more than 120,000 public chains, plus five with anomalous nucleotide sharing. Drawn from immuneACCESS, this table holds only the in-frame rearrangements with V and J called that TCRdb kept. Clones are partly lost; checked studies trace under half to an unresolved V gene and leave the rest unexplained. That table furnishes V, J and clone size, whereas the DNA furnished D and trimming. Present in this sample are about 130,000 clones, 75% of which were seen just once. The top ten constitute roughly 3% of the sample.

In total, 666 healthy bone marrow donors made up the cohort. Cohort members were all nominally healthy when sampled, although unrecorded immune exposures were likely present. The donor was CMV seronegative and belonged to the group of around 400 seronegative cohort members. A peripheral blood sample was provided by each donor, and peripheral blood mononuclear cells were used for TCR beta sequencing. Genomic DNA was extracted from the blood cell samples with the Qiagen DNeasy Blood Extraction Kit. General findings and caveats noted by the study authors: Some 15 rarely observed V segments, including chromosome 9 orphons, were excluded from the earlier analysis of some 590 of the donors because counts were too low. In a later analysis, around 17,000 TCR beta sequences were associated with specific HLA alleles at a false discovery rate of 0.05. It was suggested by the authors that the approach could potentially be generalized to other disease states and immunological phenotypes. Because some donors lacked HLA typing at each locus, the association tests relied only on the typed subset. Correlated functional status among segregating V segments might be attributable to linkage disequilibrium, but an unknown experimental factor could not be ruled out. Immune exposure information for the cohort was limited to CMV serostatus. This cohort had only TCR beta chains sequenced, and the lack of alpha or paired-chain data limited which features could be detected. In a later analysis, the rate of TCR association differed among HLA loci, with DRB1 alleles having the most associated TCRs and HLA-C alleles having the fewest. In an earlier analysis of more than 500 of the donors, most TCR beta V segments appeared in productive rearrangements about 87% or about 30% of the time, broadly matching IMGT annotations. An association between a missense DCLRE1C variant and V-gene and J-gene trimming of TCR beta chains was found in a later genetic analysis and replicated in an independent cohort. The presence/absence analyses assumed that sequencing depth was roughly uniform across donors, and that assumption may not be true. Most TCR sequences were seen in very few donors, while some public TCRs were found in many individuals. In vitro tests confirmed that a few of the cytomegalovirus-associated TCR beta chains recognize cytomegalovirus antigens. A later analysis reported that several top co-occurrence clusters appeared linked to parvovirus B19, influenza, CMV and Epstein-Barr virus. A later analysis found that HLA-associated TCR beta chains were more clonally expanded and had lower generation probabilities than equally common non-associated chains. In the study, some 160 TCR beta chains were listed as associated with cytomegalovirus. When HLA alleles, especially DR and DQ, strongly co-occurred, TCR associations were difficult to assign to individual alleles. A later analysis found that most CMV-associated TCR beta chains appeared HLA-restricted, with HLA associations seemingly driven largely by CMV exposure. In a later genetic analysis, fewer N-insertions in productive TCRs were reported among donors in an Asian-associated ancestry cluster than the approximately 630-donor mean. The classifier was reported to diagnose cytomegalovirus status with high specificity and sensitivity in both the original cohort and the validation cohort. A further reported finding was that TCR beta sequences accurately predicted the HLA-A and HLA-B alleles for most subjects in the first cohort. A cluster of highly shared sequence variants was judged likely to be a technical artifact of the sequencing pipeline.

Sequenced input: PBMCs. This clonotype was obtained from a woman in her 50s in good health and CMV-seronegative.

CDR3 region: CASSSPGEGTYEQYF. The sequenced DNA is TGTGCCAGCAGTTCCCCCGGGGAGGGAACCTACGAGCAGTACTTC. The chain is assembled from TRBV28 and TRBJ2-7, and 7 junction bases match TRBD2. The CDR3 measures 15 amino acids from cysteine to phenylalanine. Only the CDR3 region is kept as DNA, spanning 45 bases read in frame from base 1. Ends trimmed: V by 4 bases, J by 2 bases; bases unmatched to a gene: 8. From a lookup of the germline V gene, CDR1 and CDR2 are MDHEN and SYDVKM.